The clone carrying this T cell receptor (beta chain) was seen ten or more times. Antigen specificity is unknown. The CDR3 consists of 13 residues. V was pared by 2 bases and J by 3 bases, with 11 bases between. From germline, CDR1 is DFQATT and CDR2 SNEGSKA (reference sequence). Exclusion of patients followed from uncontrolled infection, other autoimmune disease, pregnancy or lactation. Each diagnosis drew on symptoms, thyroxine, TRAb, thyroid ultrasound and orbital computed tomography findings. Under 12 ml fresh peripheral blood yielded the PBMCs. The source material, RNA transcripts, was used to amplify TCR beta CDR3 regions. The HTBI primer set drove a first-round RT-PCR of the TCR CDR3. TCRdb passed the multiplex PCR reads through MiXCR, listing each CDR3 protein once. The sample yields under 650,000 distinct CDR3 sequences, around 16% seen once. This sample was included in a study of T cells in Graves' hyperthyroidism and ophthalmopathy.

General study results and limits: Appearing also in blood were most of the thyroid clonotypes expanded above 0.001.

The source of this sequence is a woman between 25 and 40 years old with Graves' hyperthyroidism. The chain combines TRBV20-1 with TRBJ2-7, with D perhaps being TRBD1 or TRBD2 (5 bases each). Material for sequencing was blood. Written as DNA, the CDR3 is TGCAGTGCTAGAAAACCAGGGAGCTACGAGCAGTACTTC. Its translation: CSARKPGSYEQYF.